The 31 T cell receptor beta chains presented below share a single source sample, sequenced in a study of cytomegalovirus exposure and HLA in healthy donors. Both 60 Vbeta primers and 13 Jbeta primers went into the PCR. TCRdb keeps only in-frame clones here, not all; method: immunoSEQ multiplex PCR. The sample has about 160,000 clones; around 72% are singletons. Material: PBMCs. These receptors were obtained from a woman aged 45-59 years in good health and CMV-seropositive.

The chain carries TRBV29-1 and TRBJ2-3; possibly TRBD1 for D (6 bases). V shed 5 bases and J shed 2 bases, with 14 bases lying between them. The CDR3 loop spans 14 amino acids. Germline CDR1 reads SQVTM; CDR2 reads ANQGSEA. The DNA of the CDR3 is TGCAGCGTTAGCTCGTTGGGGGCCACAGATACGCAGTATTTT. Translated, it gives CSVSSLGATDTQYF.

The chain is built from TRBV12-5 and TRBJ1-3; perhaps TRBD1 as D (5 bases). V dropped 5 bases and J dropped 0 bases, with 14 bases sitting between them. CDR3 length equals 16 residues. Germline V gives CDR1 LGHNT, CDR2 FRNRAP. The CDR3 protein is CASGRGDPPSGNTIYF. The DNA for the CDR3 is TGTGCTAGTGGTAGGGGCGATCCCCCCTCTGGAAACACCATATATTTT.

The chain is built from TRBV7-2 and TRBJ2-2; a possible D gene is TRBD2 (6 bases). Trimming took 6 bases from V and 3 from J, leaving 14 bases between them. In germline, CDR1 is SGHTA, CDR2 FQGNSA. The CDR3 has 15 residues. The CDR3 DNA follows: TGTGCCAGCAGGTCCGTGGGAGGACACACCGGGGAGCTGTTTTTT. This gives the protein CASRSVGGHTGELFF.

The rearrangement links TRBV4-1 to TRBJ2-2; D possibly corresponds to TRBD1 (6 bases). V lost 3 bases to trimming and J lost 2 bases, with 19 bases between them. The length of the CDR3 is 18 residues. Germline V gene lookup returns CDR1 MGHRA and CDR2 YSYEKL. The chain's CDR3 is CASSQPTGFLINTGELFF. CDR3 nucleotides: TGCGCCAGCAGCCAGCCAACAGGGTTTCTCATTAACACCGGGGAGCTGTTTTTT.

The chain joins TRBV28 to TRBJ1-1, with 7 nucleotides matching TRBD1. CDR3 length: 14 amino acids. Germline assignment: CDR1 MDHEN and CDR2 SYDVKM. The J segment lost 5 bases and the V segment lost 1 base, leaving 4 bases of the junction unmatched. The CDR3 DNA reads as TGTGCCAGCAGTTTATACGCAGGGGGGACTGAAGCTTTCTTT. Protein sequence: CASSLYAGGTEAFF.

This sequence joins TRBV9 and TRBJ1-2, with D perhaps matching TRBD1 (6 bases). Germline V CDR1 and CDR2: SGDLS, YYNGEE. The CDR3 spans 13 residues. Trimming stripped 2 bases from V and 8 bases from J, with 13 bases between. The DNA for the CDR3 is TGTGCCAGCAGCGTCGGCGGGGGCGGCGGCTACACCTTC. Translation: CASSVGGGGGYTF.

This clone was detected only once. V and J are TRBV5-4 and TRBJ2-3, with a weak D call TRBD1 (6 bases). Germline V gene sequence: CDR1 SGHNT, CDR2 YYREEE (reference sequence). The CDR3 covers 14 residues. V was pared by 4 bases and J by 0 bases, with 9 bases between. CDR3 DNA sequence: TGTGCCAGCAGCCCCGGACAGAGCACAGATACGCAGTATTTT. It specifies CASSPGQSTDTQYF.

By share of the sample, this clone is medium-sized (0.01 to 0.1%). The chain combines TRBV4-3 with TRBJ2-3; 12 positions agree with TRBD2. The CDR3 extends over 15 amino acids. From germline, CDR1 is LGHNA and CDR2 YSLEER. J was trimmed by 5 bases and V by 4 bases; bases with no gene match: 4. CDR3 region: CASSRLAGAGDTQYF. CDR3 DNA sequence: TGCGCCAGCAGCCGACTAGCGGGAGCGGGAGATACGCAGTATTTT.

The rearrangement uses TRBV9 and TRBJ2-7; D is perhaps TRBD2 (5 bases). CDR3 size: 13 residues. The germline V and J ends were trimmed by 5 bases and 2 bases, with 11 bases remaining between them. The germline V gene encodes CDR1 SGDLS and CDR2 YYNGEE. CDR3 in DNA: TGTGCCAGCAGTGGGAAGCGGCCCTACGAGCAGTACTTC. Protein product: CASSGKRPYEQYF.

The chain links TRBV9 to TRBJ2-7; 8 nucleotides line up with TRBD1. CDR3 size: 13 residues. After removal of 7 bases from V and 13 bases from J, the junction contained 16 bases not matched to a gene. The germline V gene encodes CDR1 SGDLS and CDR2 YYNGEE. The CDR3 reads CASGDLGTGSFYF. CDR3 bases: TGTGCCAGCGGCGATCTTGGGACAGGAAGCTTTTACTTC. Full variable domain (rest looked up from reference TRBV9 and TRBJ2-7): DSGVTQTPKHLITATGQRVTLRCSPRSGDLSVYWYQQSLDQGLQFLIQYYNGEERAKGNILERFSAQQFPDLHSELNLSSLELGDSALYFCASGDLGTGSFYFGPGTRLTVT.

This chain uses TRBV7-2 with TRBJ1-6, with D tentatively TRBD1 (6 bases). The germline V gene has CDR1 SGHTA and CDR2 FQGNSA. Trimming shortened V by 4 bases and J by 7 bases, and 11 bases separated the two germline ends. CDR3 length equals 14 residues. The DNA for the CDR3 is TGTGCCAGCAGCTCCACAGGGTGGAATTCACCCCTCCACTTT. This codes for CASSSTGWNSPLHF.

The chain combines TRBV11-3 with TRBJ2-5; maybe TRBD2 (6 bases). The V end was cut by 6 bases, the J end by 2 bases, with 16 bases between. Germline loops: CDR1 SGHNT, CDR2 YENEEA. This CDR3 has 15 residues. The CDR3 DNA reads TGTGCCAGCAGGGACTCTAGCGCGGCTCAAGAGACCCAGTACTTC. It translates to CASRDSSAAQETQYF.

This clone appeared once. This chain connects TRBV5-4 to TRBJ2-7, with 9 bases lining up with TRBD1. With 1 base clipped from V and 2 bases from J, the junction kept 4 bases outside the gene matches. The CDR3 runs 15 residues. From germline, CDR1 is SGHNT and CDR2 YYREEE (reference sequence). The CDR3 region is CASSLQRDRAYEQYF. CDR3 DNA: TGTGCCAGCAGCTTGCAACGGGACAGGGCCTACGAGCAGTACTTC.

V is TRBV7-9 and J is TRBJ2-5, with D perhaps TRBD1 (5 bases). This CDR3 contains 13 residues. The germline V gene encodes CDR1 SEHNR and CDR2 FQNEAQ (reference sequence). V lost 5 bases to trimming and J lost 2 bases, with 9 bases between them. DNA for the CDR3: TGTGCCAGCAGCAGGGGATCGCAAGAGACCCAGTACTTC. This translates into CASSRGSQETQYF.

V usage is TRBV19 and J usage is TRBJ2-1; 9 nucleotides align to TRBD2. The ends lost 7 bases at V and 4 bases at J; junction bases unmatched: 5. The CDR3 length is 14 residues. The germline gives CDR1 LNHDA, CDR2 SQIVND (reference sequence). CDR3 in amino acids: CASKMAGGYNEQFF. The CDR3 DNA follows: TGTGCCAGTAAGATGGCGGGAGGGTACAATGAGCAGTTCTTC.

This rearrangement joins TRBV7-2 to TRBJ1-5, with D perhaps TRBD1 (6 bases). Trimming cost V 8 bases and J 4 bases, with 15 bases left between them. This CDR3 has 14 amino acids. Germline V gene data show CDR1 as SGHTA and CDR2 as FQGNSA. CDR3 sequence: CASRGAGGNQPQHF. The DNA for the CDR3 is TGTGCCAGCCGGGGGGCGGGGGGGAATCAGCCCCAGCATTTT.

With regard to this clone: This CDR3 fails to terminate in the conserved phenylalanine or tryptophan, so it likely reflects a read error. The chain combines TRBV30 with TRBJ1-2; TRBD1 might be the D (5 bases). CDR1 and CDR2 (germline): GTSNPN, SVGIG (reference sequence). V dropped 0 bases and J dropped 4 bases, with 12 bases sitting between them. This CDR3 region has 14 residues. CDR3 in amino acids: CAWSVSRGSYGYTS. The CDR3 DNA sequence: TGTGCCTGGAGTGTAAGTAGGGGAAGCTATGGCTACACCTCC.

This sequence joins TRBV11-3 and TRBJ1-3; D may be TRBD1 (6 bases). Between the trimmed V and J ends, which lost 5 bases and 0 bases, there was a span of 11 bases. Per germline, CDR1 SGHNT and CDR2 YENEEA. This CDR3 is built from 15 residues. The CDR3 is CASSRQASSGNTIYF. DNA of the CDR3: TGTGCCAGCAGCCGACAGGCTTCCTCTGGAAACACCATATATTTT.

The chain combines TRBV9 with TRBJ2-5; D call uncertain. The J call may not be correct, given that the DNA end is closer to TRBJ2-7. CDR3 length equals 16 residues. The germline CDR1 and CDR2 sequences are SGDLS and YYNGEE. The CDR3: CASSAAPSVPPYEQYF. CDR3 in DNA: TGTGCCAGCAGCGCGGCCCCCAGCGTTCCCCCATACGAGCAGTACTTC.

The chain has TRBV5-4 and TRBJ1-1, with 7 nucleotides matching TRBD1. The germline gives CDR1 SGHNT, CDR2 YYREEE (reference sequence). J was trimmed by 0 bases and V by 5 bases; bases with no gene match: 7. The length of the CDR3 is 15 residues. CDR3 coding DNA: TGTGCCAGCAGGCCTACCAGGGGGTTGAACACTGAAGCTTTCTTT. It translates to CASRPTRGLNTEAFF.

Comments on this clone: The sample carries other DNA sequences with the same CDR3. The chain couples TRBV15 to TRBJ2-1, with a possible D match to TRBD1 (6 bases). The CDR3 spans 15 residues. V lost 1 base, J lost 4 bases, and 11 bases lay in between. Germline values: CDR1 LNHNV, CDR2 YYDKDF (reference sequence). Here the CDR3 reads CATSRAQGVYNEQFF. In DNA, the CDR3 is TGTGCCACCAGCAGAGCACAGGGCGTATACAATGAGCAGTTCTTC.

The CDR3 DNA reads as TGTGCCAGTAGTTCAGGGACAGGGGGAATGAACACTGAAGCTTTCTTT. This encodes CASSSGTGGMNTEAFF. The chain has TRBV19 and TRBJ1-1, with TRBD1 matching 11 bases. Trimming removed 5 bases from V and 0 bases from J; junction bases left unmatched: 5. Germline values: CDR1 LNHDA, CDR2 SQIVND (reference sequence). The CDR3 sequence is 16 residues long.

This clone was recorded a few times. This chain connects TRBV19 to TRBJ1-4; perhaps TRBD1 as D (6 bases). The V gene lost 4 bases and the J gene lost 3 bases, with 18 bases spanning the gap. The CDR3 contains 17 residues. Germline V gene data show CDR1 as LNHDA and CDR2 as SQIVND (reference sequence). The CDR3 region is CASSNRGGTGANEKLFF. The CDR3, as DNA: TGTGCCAGTAGTAACCGGGGGGGCACGGGAGCTAATGAAAAACTGTTTTTT.

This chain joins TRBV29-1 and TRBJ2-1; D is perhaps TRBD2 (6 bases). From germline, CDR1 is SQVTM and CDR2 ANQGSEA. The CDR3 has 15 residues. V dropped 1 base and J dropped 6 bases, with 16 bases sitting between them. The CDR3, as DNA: TGCAGCGTTGAAGCCCGTCCAGCGGGTTCCAATGAGCAGTTCTTC. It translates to CSVEARPAGSNEQFF.

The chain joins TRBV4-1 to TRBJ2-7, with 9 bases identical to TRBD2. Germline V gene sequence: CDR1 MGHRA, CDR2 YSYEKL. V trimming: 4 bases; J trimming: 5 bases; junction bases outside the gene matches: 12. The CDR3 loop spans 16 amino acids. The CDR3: CASSPFLAGVIHEQYF. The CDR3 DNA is TGCGCCAGCAGCCCCTTTTTAGCGGGAGTTATCCACGAGCAGTACTTC.

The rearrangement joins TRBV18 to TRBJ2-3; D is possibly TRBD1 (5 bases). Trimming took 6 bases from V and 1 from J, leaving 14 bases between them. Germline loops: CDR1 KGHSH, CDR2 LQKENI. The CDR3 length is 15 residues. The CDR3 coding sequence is TGTGCCAGCTCCCTGTCGCAGGGTGGCACAGATACGCAGTATTTT. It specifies CASSLSQGGTDTQYF.

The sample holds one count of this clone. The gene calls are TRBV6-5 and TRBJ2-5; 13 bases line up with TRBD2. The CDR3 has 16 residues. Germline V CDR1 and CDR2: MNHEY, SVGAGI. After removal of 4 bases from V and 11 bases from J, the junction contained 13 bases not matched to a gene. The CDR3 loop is CASSSSGTSGASGQYF. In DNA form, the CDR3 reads TGTGCCAGCAGTTCATCCGGGACTAGCGGGGCATCGGGGCAGTACTTC.

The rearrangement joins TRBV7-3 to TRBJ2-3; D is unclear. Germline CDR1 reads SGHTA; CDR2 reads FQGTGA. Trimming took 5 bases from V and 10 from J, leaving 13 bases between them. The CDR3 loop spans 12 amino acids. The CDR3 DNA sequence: TGTGCCAGCAGCCCATCCGGAGAGTCGCAGTATTTT. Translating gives CASSPSGESQYF. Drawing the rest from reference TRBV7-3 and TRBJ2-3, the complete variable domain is GAGVSQTPSNKVTEKGKYVELRCDPISGHTALYWYRQSLGQGPEFLIYFQGTGAADDSGLPNDRFFAVRPEGSVSTLKIQRTERGDSAVYLCASSPSGESQYFGPGTRLTVL.

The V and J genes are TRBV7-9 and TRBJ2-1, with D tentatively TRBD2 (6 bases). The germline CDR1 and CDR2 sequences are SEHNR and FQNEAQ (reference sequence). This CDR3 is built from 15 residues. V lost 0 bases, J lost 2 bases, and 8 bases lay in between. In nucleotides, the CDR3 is TGTGCCAGCAGCTTAGCCGGGGGTACCTACAATGAGCAGTTCTTC. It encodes CASSLAGGTYNEQFF.

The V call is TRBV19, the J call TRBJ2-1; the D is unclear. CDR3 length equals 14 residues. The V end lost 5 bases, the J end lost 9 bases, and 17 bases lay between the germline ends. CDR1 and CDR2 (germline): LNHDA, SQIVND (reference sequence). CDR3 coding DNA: TGTGCCAGTAGTGGATTAGCCCCGGTCCCTGAGCAGTTCTTC. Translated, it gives CASSGLAPVPEQFF.

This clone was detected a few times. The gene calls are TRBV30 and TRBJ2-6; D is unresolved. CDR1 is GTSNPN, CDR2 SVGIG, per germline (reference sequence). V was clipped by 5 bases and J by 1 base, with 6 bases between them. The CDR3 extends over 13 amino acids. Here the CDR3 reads CAWGPSGANVLTF. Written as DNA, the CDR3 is TGTGCCTGGGGGCCATCTGGGGCCAACGTCCTGACTTTC.